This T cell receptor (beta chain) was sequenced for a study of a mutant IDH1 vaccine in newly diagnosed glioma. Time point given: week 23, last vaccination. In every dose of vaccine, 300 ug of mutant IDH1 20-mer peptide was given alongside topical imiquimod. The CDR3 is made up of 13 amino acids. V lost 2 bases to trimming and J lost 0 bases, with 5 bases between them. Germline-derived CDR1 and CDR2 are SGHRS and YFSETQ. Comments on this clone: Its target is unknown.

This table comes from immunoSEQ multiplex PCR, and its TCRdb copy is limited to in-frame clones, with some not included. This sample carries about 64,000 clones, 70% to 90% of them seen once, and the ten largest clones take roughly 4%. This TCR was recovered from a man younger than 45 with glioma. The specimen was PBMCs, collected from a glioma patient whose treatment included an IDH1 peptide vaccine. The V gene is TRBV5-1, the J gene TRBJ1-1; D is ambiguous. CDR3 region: CASSLNMNTEAFF. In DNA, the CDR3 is TGCGCCAGCAGCTTAAACATGAACACTGAAGCTTTCTTT.